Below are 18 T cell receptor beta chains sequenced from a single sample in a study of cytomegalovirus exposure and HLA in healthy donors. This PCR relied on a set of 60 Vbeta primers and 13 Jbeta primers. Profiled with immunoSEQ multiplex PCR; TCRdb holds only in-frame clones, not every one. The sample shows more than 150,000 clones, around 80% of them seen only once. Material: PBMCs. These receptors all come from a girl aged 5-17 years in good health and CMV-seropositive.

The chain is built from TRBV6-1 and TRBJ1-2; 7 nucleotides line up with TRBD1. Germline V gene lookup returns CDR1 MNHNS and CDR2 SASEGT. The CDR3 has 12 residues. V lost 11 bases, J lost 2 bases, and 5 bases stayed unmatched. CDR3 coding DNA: TGTGCCGGATCGGGACAGAACTATGGCTACACCTTC. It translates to CAGSGQNYGYTF.

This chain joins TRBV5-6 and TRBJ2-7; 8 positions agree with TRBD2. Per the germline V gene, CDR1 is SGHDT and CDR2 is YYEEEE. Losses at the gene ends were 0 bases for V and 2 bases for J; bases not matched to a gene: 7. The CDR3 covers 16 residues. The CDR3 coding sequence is TGTGCCAGCAGCTTGGGGCCGGGACTAGGGACCTACGAGCAGTACTTC. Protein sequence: CASSLGPGLGTYEQYF.

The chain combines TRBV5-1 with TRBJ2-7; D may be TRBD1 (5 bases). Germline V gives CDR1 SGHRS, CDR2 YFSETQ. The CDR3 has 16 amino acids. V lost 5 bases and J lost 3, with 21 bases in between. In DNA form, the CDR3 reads TGCGCCAGCAGTATCTCGGCAGGGTTGGGGCTCTACGAGCAGTACTTC. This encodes CASSISAGLGLYEQYF. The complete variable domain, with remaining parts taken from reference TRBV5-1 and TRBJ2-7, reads KAGVTQTPRYLIKTRGQQVTLSCSPISGHRSVSWYQQTPGQGLQFLFEYFSETQRNKGNFPGRFSGRQFSNSRSEMNVSTLELGDSALYLCASSISAGLGLYEQYFGPGTRLTVT.

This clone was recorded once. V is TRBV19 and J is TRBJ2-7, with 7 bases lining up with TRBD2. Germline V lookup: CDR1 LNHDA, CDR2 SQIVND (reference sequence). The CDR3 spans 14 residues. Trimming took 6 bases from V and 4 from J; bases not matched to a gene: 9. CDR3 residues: CASRPSGGGYEQYF. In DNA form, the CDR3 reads TGTGCCAGTAGGCCTTCCGGCGGGGGATACGAGCAGTACTTC.

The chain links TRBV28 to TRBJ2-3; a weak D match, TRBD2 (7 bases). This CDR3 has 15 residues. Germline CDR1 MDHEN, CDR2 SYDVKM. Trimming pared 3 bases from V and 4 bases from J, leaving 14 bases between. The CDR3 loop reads CASSLGGAIADTQYF. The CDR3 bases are TGTGCCAGCAGTTTGGGGGGGGCTATTGCAGATACGCAGTATTTT.

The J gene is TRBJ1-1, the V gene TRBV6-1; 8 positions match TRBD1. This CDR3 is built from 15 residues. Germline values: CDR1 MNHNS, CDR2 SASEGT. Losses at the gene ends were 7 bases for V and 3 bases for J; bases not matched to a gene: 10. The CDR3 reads CASINSDRVYTEAFF. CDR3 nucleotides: TGTGCCAGCATAAATTCGGACAGGGTGTACACTGAAGCTTTCTTT.

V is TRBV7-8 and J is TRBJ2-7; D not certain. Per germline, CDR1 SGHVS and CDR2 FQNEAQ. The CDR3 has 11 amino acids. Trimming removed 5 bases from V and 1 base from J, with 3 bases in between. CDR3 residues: CASSESYEQYF. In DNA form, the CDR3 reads TGTGCCAGCAGCGAGTCCTACGAGCAGTACTTC.

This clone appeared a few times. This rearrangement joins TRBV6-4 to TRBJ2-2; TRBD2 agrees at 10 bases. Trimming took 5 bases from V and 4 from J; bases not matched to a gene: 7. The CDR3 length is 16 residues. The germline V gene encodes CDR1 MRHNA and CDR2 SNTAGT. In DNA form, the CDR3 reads TGTGCCAGCAGTCCTGGGACTAGCGTCACCACCGGGGAGCTGTTTTTT. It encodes CASSPGTSVTTGELFF.

CDR3 loop: CASSPGFAYEQYF. CDR3 bases: TGTGCCAGCAGCCCAGGGTTTGCCTACGAGCAGTACTTC. V usage is TRBV11-2 and J usage is TRBJ2-7; TRBD1 is a possible D gene (5 bases). The CDR3 contains 13 residues. Looked up from germline, CDR1 is SGHAT and CDR2 is FQNNGV. The V end lost 5 bases, the J end lost 2 bases, and 10 bases lay between the germline ends.

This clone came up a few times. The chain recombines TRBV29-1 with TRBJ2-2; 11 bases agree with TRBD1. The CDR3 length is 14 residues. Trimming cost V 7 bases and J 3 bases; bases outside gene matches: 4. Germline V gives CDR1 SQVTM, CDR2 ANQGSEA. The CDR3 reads CSARTGGDTGELFF. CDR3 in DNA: TGCAGCGCCCGGACAGGGGGCGACACCGGGGAGCTGTTTTTT.

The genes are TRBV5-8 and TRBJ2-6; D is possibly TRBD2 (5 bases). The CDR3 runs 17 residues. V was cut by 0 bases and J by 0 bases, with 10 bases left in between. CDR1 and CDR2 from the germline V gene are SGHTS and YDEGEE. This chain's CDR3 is CASSLVPGSSGANVLTF. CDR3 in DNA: TGTGCCAGCAGCTTGGTTCCGGGGAGCTCTGGGGCCAACGTCCTGACTTTC.

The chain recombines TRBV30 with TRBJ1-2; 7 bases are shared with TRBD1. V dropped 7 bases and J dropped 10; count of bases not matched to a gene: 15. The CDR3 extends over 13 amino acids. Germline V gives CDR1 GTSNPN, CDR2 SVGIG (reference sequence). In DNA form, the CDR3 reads TGTGCCTCAACTCGAGGGGGCTTCGACCCCTACACCTTC. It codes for CASTRGGFDPYTF.

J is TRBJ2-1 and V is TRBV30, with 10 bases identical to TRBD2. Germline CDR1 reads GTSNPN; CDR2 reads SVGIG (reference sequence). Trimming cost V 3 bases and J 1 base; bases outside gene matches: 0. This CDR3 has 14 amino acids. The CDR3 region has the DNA TGTGCCTGGAGAGCGGGAGGGTCCTACAATGAGCAGTTCTTC. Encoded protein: CAWRAGGSYNEQFF.

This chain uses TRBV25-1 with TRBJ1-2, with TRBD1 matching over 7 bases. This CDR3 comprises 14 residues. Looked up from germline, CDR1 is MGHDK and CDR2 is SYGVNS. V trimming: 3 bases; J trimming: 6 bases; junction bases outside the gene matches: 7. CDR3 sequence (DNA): TGTGCCAGCAGTGACCCCGACAGGGTCAATGGCTACACCTTC. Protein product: CASSDPDRVNGYTF.

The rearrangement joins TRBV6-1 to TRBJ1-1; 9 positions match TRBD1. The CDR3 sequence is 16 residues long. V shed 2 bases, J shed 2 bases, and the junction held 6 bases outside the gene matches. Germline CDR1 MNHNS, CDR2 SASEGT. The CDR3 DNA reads TGTGCCAGCAGTGAAAAACAGGGGGCATATAACACTGAAGCTTTCTTT. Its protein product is CASSEKQGAYNTEAFF.

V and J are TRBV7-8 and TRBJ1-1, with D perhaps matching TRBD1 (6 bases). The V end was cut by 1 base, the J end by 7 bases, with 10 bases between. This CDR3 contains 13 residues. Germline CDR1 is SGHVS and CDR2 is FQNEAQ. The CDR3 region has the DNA TGTGCCAGCAGCTTAGGAACAGGGTTTGAAGCTTTCTTT. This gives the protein CASSLGTGFEAFF.

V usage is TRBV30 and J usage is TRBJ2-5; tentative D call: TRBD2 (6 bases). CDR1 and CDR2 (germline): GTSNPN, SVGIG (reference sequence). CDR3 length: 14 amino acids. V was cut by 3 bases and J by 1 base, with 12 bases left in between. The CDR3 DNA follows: TGTGCCTGGAGCTACGGGGACTTCCAAGAGACCCAGTACTTC. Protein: CAWSYGDFQETQYF.

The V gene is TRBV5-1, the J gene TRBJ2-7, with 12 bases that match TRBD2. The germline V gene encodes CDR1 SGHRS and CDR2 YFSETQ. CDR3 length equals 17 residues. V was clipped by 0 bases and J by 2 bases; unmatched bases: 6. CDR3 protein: CASSLGLAGEAAYEQYF. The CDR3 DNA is TGCGCCAGCAGCTTGGGACTAGCGGGAGAAGCGGCCTACGAGCAGTACTTC.